Following are 2 T cell receptor beta chains from one sample sequenced in a study of control samples from healthy donors and cancer patients. Produced via immunoSEQ multiplex PCR; TCRdb's table is partial and in-frame only. The sample lists about 61,000 clones; nearly 90% were seen once. Sequenced sample: PBMCs. These receptors originate from a man between 60 and 75 years old with colorectal cancer.

The CDR3 loop reads CASSQDVGRGFQPQHF. The CDR3 coding sequence is TGCGCCAGCAGCCAAGACGTGGGACGGGGATTTCAGCCCCAGCATTTT. The V and J genes are TRBV4-1 and TRBJ1-5; maybe TRBD1 (5 bases). Germline CDR1 reads MGHRA; CDR2 reads YSYEKL. V was cut by 0 bases and J by 6 bases, with 15 bases left in between. The CDR3 has 16 residues.

The chain combines TRBV19 with TRBJ2-5, with 9 bases aligning to TRBD2. Trimming took 6 bases from V and 5 from J; bases not matched to a gene: 7. CDR3 length equals 14 residues. Germline V gene lookup returns CDR1 LNHDA and CDR2 SQIVND (reference sequence). The CDR3 region is CASSDFAGGETQYF. DNA of the CDR3: TGTGCCAGTAGCGATTTTGCGGGGGGGGAGACCCAGTACTTC.